This T cell receptor (beta chain) was found in a study of shared clonotypes between healthy human individuals. In the study overall: Aged 18 to 49, the donors were two women and a few men.

Regarding the study as a whole: Among four donors, roughly 5% of naive CD4 clonotypes were found in common.

The authors split each subset's genomic DNA evenly across several immunoSEQ plates. Per the original methods: Filtering differed for immunoSEQ, which gave only junction sequences without quality scores. TCRdb's table, derived via immunoSEQ multiplex PCR, lists solely in-frame clones and lacks some. D and trimming come from the DNA, and the V and J calls and clone size come from that table. This sample has roughly 2.6 million clones; about 92% occur once, and the top ten carry roughly 0.14%. The sample holds a few counts of this clone. Its specificity is not known. Distinct nucleotide sequences in the sample also encode this CDR3. Looked up from germline, CDR1 is LNHDA and CDR2 is SQIVND (reference sequence). V gave up 6 bases and J gave up 2 bases, with 5 bases separating them. The CDR3 runs to 12 residues.

The receptor was isolated from a man younger than 35 in good health. The gene calls are TRBV19 and TRBJ1-5; no definite D call. The sequenced sample consisted of naive CD4+ T cells sorted from blood. Regarding subset: CD45RA+ positively selected. Written as DNA, the CDR3 is TGTGCCAGTAGACAAGGCAATCAGCCCCAGCATTTT. It is translated as CASRQGNQPQHF.